This is a list of T cell receptor beta chains from one sample in a study of a mutant IDH1 vaccine in newly diagnosed glioma. The assay was immunoSEQ multiplex PCR, and TCRdb's table has in-frame clones only and misses some. Among about 65,000 clones listed, roughly 81% were seen once. No antigen is known for these receptors. Here the sequenced sample was PBMCs, taken from a glioma patient whose treatment included an IDH1 peptide vaccine. These receptors originate from a man between 25 and 39 years old with glioma. Both conserved end residues are part of each CDR3. The D gene is left open where the match is weak. Size tells how often a clone was seen (once, few, many) or the class of an expanded clone, and some rows leave it out.

TRBD2 | - | TRBJ2-1 | TRBV11-2 | TGTGCCAGCAGCCCAGCTAGCGGGGGCTACAATGAGCAGTTCTTC | CASSPASGGYNEQFF
- | - | TRBJ1-1 | TRBV27 | TGTGCCAGCTCCTCGTTCGGGGGGGGCACTGAAGCTTTCTTT | CASSSFGGGTEAFF
- | - | TRBJ1-5 | TRBV10-3 | TGTGCCATCAGTGAGTCGGAGTTAGTTGGTCAGCCCCAGCATTTT | CAISESELVGQPQHF
TRBD1 | once | TRBJ2-7 | TRBV7-9 | TGTGCCAGCAGCGTACCAGGACAGGGGGCAGATTACGAGCAGTACTTC | CASSVPGQGADYEQYF
- | - | TRBJ2-7 | TRBV27 | TGTGCCAGCAGTAGGGGGTTTGGTCAGACCGCCTACGAGCAGTACTTC | CASSRGFGQTAYEQYF
- | - | TRBJ1-2 | TRBV7-2 | TGTGCCAGCAGCTGGGAAGACAGCGGAGGCTACACCTTC | CASSWEDSGGYTF
- | once | TRBJ1-2 | TRBV5-1 | TGCGCCAGCAGCTTGGTAGGAGCAATCGATAACTATGGCTACACCTTC | CASSLVGAIDNYGYTF
TRBD2 | - | TRBJ2-3 | TRBV6-6 | TGTGCCAGCAGCCGACTAGCGGGGGGCACAGATACGCAGTATTTT | CASSRLAGGTDTQYF
- | few | TRBJ1-6 | TRBV2 | TGTGCCAGCAAAGGTCGGCAGCTCCGCTCACCCCTCCACTTT | CASKGRQLRSPLHF
- | - | TRBJ1-2 | TRBV19 | TGTGCCAGTAGCTTGATCAACAGGGTGGACTATGGCTACACCTTC | CASSLINRVDYGYTF
- | - | TRBJ2-7 | TRBV7-9 | TGTGCCAGCACCTTGGGCGACAGCGACTACGAGCAGTACTTC | CASTLGDSDYEQYF
TRBD1 | - | TRBJ1-1 | TRBV6-5 | TGTGCCAGCAGCGAATCAGGGGGCGCGAACACTGAAGCTTTCTTT | CASSESGGANTEAFF
- | - | TRBJ1-1 | TRBV18 | TGTGCCAGCTCATTACAGGGTCTTTCTACTGAAGCTTTCTTT | CASSLQGLSTEAFF
- | - | TRBJ1-5 | TRBV15 | TGTGCCACCAGCACCGCCCTTCAGCCCCAGCATTTT | CATSTALQPQHF
TRBD1 | few | TRBJ2-1 | TRBV19 | TGTGCCAGCCGAATTACCGGGACAGGGGGCGATGAGCAGTTCTTC | CASRITGTGGDEQFF
TRBD1 | - | TRBJ2-7 | TRBV6-5 | TGTGCCAGCAGTATGACAGGGGGACTCCTATACGAGCAGTACTTC | CASSMTGGLLYEQYF
- | few | TRBJ1-1 | TRBV7-9 | TGTGCCAGCAGCCCAAGCTTTAACACTGAAGCTTTCTTT | CASSPSFNTEAFF
- | - | TRBJ2-5 | TRBV27 | TGTGCCAGCAGTTCCCATGACAACCAAGAGACCCAGTACTTC | CASSSHDNQETQYF
- | - | TRBJ2-5 | TRBV30 | TGTGCCTGGAGTCCAACCCCGGGGGAGACCCAGTACTTC | CAWSPTPGETQYF
- | once | TRBJ2-5 | TRBV6-5 | TGTGCCAGCAGTTACACATTACAGGGAGGAAGGAAGACCCAGTACTTC | CASSYTLQGGRKTQYF
TRBD1 | - | TRBJ2-7 | TRBV15 | TGTGCCACCAGCAGAGATAAGGGGGCTGCCTACGAGCAGTACTTC | CATSRDKGAAYEQYF
- | - | TRBJ2-7 | TRBV7-9 | TGTGCCAGCAGCTTAGGGACAGTGAGGGGCGAGCAGTACTTC | CASSLGTVRGEQYF
TRBD2 | - | TRBJ2-1 | TRBV5-4 | TGTGCCAGCAGTCGTAGCGGGGGGACCAATGAGCAGTTCTTC | CASSRSGGTNEQFF
- | - | TRBJ1-1 | TRBV10-1 | TGCGCCAGCAGTGAGTCACCGGGGAACACTGAAGCTTTCTTT | CASSESPGNTEAFF
- | - | TRBJ2-1 | TRBV4-1 | TGCGCCAGCAGCCAAGGACATAGCTCCTACAATGAGCAGTTCTTC | CASSQGHSSYNEQFF
- | - | TRBJ1-5 | TRBV28 | TGTGCCAGCAGTTTAGGTACCTTAACTCAGCCCCAGCATTTT | CASSLGTLTQPQHF
- | - | TRBJ1-5 | TRBV2 | TGTGCCAGCAGAAGGGTCGGACCTAGCAATCAGCCCCAGCATTTT | CASRRVGPSNQPQHF
- | - | TRBJ1-2 | TRBV19 | TGTGCCAGTAGTATTAGGGATGGCTACACCTTC | CASSIRDGYTF
- | - | TRBJ1-1 | TRBV27 | TGTGCCAGCAGTTTACGGCCGGGGAACACTGAAGCTTTCTTT | CASSLRPGNTEAFF
- | - | TRBJ2-1 | TRBV11-2 | TGTGCCAGCAGCTTAGAGCAGCTTAGGTCCAATGAGCAGTTCTTC | CASSLEQLRSNEQFF
- | - | TRBJ1-5 | TRBV19 | TGTGCCAGTAGTATTTGGGGGGGGCCAGGGAATCAGCCCCAGCATTTT | CASSIWGGPGNQPQHF
TRBD2 | - | TRBJ2-5 | TRBV19 | TGTGCCAGTAGACGAGCGGGGGGCCTCCAAGAGACCCAGTACTTC | CASRRAGGLQETQYF
- | - | TRBJ2-3 | TRBV4-1 | TGCGCCAGCAGCCAAGAATCGGCGTATAGAGCGGTGAACACAGATACGCAGTATTTT | CASSQESAYRAVNTDTQYF
- | - | TRBJ2-5 | TRBV27 | TGTGCCAGCAGTCTACAAATTGAGGGTGAGACCCAGTACTTC | CASSLQIEGETQYF
- | - | TRBJ1-3 | TRBV5-1 | TGCGCCAGCAGCGAGGAGCATGGAAACACCATATATTTT | CASSEEHGNTIYF
- | - | TRBJ2-2 | TRBV2 | TGTGCCAGCAAAACAGGGTCGAACACCGGGGAGCTGTTTTTT | CASKTGSNTGELFF
TRBD2 | - | TRBJ2-5 | TRBV5-1 | TGCGCCAGCAGCTTGGCCGCGGTACTAGCGGGGGGGTATCTTGAGACCCAGTACTTC | CASSLAAVLAGGYLETQYF
- | - | TRBJ1-5 | TRBV15 | TGTGCCACCAGCAGAGAACGGACGGGGCCCAATCAGCCCCAGCATTTT | CATSRERTGPNQPQHF
TRBD1 | few | TRBJ1-5 | TRBV15 | TGTGCCACCAGCCCCTTTGGGGACAGTAGCAATCAGCCCCAGCATTTT | CATSPFGDSSNQPQHF
- | - | TRBJ1-6 | TRBV19 | TGTGCCAGTAGTTTTTCGGGGGCGAGGAACAATTCACCCCTCCACTTT | CASSFSGARNNSPLHF
- | - | TRBJ2-3 | TRBV5-5 | TGTGCCAGCAGCTTGGATGGGGTTCTCGCGACAGATACGCAGTATTTT | CASSLDGVLATDTQYF
TRBD1 | - | TRBJ1-6 | TRBV7-9 | TGTGCCAGCAGCTTAGGGGTAGGGACAGGGGGAAATTCACCCCTCCACTTT | CASSLGVGTGGNSPLHF
- | few | TRBJ1-5 | TRBV11-2 | TGTGCCAGCAGCGGTGGGACACGAGATCAGCCCCAGCATTTT | CASSGGTRDQPQHF
- | - | TRBJ1-5 | TRBV19 | TGTGCCAGTAGTGCGGGACTGCCCAATCAGCCCCAGCATTTT | CASSAGLPNQPQHF
- | - | TRBJ2-2 | TRBV6-5 | TGTGCCAGCAGTTACTCAATCCAGGGGAGCACCGGGGAGCTGTTTTTT | CASSYSIQGSTGELFF
- | - | TRBJ1-3 | TRBV4-1 | TGCGCCAGCAGCCAAGGGAGCCCGAGCTCTGGAAACACCATATATTTT | CASSQGSPSSGNTIYF
- | - | TRBJ1-2 | TRBV10-1 | TGCGCCAGCAGTGAGTCAAAAGCGGACGGCTACACCTTC | CASSESKADGYTF
- | - | TRBJ1-1 | TRBV14 | TGTGCCAGCAGAGCCAAATTGTCCCCGAACACTGAAGCTTTCTTT | CASRAKLSPNTEAFF
- | once | TRBJ2-2 | TRBV11-2 | TGTGCCAGCAGCGCTGGACTCCTCTTAGGGTCCGGGGAGCTGTTTTTT | CASSAGLLLGSGELFF
- | - | TRBJ2-4 | TRBV5-1 | TGCGCCAGCAGCTCAGCCGGGACCCTAAACATTCAGTACTTC | CASSSAGTLNIQYF
- | once | TRBJ2-7 | TRBV25-1 | TGTGCCAGCCAAGGGGCCGGGCACGCAACCTACGAGCAGTACTTC | CASQGAGHATYEQYF
TRBD1 | - | TRBJ2-3 | TRBV9 | TGTGCCAGCAGCGTAGATAGACAGGGGGTTTTGAGCACAGATACGCAGTATTTT | CASSVDRQGVLSTDTQYF
- | - | TRBJ2-7 | TRBV2 | TGTGCCAGCAGGAGCAACAGACGTTACGAGCAGTACTTC | CASRSNRRYEQYF
- | - | TRBJ1-6 | TRBV28 | TGTGCCAGCACGAGGCTTATTAGAAATTCACCCCTCCACTTT | CASTRLIRNSPLHF
- | - | TRBJ2-1 | TRBV19 | TGTGCCAGTAGTATTGCCAGAGGATACAATGAGCAGTTCTTC | CASSIARGYNEQFF
TRBD1 | - | TRBJ2-2 | TRBV7-7 | TGTGCCAGCAGCCCCAGGGACAGGGGCAACACCGGGGAGCTGTTTTTT | CASSPRDRGNTGELFF
TRBD2 | once | TRBJ2-2 | TRBV5-4 | TGTGCCAGCAGTCGTCCGGGACTAGCGGGGGGTAGGACCGGGGAGCTGTTTTTT | CASSRPGLAGGRTGELFF